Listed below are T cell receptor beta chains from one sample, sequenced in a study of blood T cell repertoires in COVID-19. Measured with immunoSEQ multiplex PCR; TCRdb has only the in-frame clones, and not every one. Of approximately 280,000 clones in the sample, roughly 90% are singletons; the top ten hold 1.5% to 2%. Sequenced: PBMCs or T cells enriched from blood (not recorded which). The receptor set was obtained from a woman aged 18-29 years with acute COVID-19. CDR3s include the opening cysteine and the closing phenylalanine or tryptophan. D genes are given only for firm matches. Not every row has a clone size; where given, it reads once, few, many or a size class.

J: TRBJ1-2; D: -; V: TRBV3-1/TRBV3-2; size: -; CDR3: CASSRYSSYTF; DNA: TGTGCCAGCAGCCGATACAGTTCCTACACCTTC
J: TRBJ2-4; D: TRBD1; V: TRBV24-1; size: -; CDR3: CATSGGQGRRDSRAKNIQYF; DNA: TGTGCCACCAGTGGTGGACAGGGTAGGAGGGACTCCCGGGCCAAAAACATTCAGTACTTC
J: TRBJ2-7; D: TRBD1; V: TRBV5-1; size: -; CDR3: CASSLVTGAYEQYF; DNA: TGCGCCAGCAGCTTGGTTACAGGGGCCTACGAGCAGTACTTC
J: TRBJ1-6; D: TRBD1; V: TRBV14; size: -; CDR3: CASSQDRRRTGLPPLHF; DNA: TGTGCCAGCAGCCAAGATCGAAGAAGGACAGGGTTACCACCCCTCCACTTT
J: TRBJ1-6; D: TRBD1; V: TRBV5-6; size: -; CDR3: CASSPGVGQGPPLHF; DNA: TGTGCCAGCAGCCCTGGGGTGGGACAGGGTCCACCCCTCCACTTT
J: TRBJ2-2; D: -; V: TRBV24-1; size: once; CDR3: CATGDTANTGELFF; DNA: TGTGCCACCGGGGACACCGCGAACACCGGGGAGCTGTTTTTT
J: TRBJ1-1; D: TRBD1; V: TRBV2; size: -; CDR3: CASSGGQGEAFF; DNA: TGTGCCAGCAGTGGGGGACAGGGAGAAGCTTTCTTT
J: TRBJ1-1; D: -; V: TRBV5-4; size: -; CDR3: CASSQPDTEAFF; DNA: TGTGCCAGCAGCCAACCGGACACTGAAGCTTTCTTT
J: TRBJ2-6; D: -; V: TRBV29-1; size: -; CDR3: CSVLENSGANVLTF; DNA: TGCAGCGTCCTCGAGAACTCTGGGGCCAACGTCCTGACTTTC
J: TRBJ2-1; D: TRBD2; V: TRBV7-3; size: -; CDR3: CASSLSLAGGEQFF; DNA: TGTGCCAGCAGCTTGAGCCTAGCGGGAGGGGAGCAGTTCTTC